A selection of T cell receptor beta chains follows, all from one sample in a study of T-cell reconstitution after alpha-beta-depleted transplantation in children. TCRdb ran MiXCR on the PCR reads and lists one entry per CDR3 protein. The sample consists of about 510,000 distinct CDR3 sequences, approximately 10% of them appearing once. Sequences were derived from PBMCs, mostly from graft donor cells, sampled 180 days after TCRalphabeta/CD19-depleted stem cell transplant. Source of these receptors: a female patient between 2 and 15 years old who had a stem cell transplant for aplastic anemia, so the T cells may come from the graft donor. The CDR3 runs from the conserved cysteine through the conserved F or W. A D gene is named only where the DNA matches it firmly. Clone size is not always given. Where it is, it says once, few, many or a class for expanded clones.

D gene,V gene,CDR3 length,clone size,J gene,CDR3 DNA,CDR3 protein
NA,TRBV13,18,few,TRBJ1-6,TGTGCCAGCAGCTTGTCCGCTGGGGCAGGAACATTTTATTCACCCCTCCACTTT,CASSLSAGAGTFYSPLHF
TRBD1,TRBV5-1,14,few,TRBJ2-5,TGCGCCAGCAGCTCCTTGACAGGGAAAGAGACCCAGTACTTC,CASSSLTGKETQYF
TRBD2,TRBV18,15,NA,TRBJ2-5,TGTGCCAGCTCACCGAGGAGCGGGAGCGGAGAGACCCAGTACTTC,CASSPRSGSGETQYF
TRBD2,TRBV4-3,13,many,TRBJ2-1,TGCGCCAGCAGCCTTTCGGGAGGGAATGAGCAGTTCTTC,CASSLSGGNEQFF
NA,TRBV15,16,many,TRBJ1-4,TGTGCCACCAGCAGAGACAGGACTTCAACTAATGAAAAACTGTTTTTT,CATSRDRTSTNEKLFF
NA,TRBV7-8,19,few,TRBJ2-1,TGTGCCAGCAGCTCTCCAGCGGGTATTGTGTCTGGTTCCTACAATGAGCAGTTCTTC,CASSSPAGIVSGSYNEQFF
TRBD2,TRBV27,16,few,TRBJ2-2,TGTGCCAGCAGTTGGCTAGCGGGGTCGGCCACCGGGGAGCTGTTTTTT,CASSWLAGSATGELFF
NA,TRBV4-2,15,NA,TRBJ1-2,TGTGCCAGCAGCCAAGAAGAGGCAGCTAACTATGGCTACACCTTC,CASSQEEAANYGYTF
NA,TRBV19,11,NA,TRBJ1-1,TGTGCCACCCACATGAACACTGAAGCTTTCTTT,CATHMNTEAFF
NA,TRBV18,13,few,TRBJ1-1,TGTGCCAGCTCCCAGGACAAGAACACTGAAGCTTTCTTT,CASSQDKNTEAFF
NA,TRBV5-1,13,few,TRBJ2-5,TGCGCCAGCAGCTTGGGTAGGGGCCAGACCCAGTACTTC,CASSLGRGQTQYF
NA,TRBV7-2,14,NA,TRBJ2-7,TGTGCCAGCAGCGCAAGCATCGGACGGAACGAGCAGTACTTC,CASSASIGRNEQYF
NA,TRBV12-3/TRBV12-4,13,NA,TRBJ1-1,TGTGCCAGCAGCCTACAGGTCCTATTTGAAGCTTTCTTT,CASSLQVLFEAFF
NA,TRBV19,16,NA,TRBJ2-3,TGTGCCAGTAGTATTCGTGGCAAATCGGGGCCAGATACGCAGTATTTT,CASSIRGKSGPDTQYF
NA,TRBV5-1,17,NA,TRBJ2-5,TGCGCCAGCAGCTTCCCAGGGGCGGGGACGATCCAAGAGACCCAGTACTTC,CASSFPGAGTIQETQYF
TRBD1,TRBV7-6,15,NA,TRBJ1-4,TGTGCCAGCAGCGAGGGGACAGGGACTAATGAAAAACTGTTTTTT,CASSEGTGTNEKLFF
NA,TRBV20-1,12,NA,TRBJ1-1,TGCAGTGCTAGAGGTCTTAATACTGAAGCTTTCTTT,CSARGLNTEAFF
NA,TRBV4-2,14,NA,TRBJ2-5,TGTGCCAGCAGCCACCCTGACCCGCGCGAGTCCCAGTACTTC,CASSHPDPRESQYF
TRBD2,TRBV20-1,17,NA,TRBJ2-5,TGCAGTGCTCGCAACTCAAAGCGGGGAGGATGGCAAGAGACCCAGTACTTC,CSARNSKRGGWQETQYF
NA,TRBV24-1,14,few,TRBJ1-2,TGTGCCACCAGTGATTTTCCCTATAACTATGGCTACACCTTC,CATSDFPYNYGYTF
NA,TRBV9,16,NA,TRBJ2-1,TGTGCCAGCAGCGTCGCCGGTGGTGGGAGCTCCCATGAGCAGTTCTTC,CASSVAGGGSSHEQFF
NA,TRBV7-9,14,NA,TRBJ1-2,TGTGCCAGCAGCTTAGTCGGGACACTGGATGGCTACACCTTC,CASSLVGTLDGYTF
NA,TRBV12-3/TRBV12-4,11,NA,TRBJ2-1,TGTGCCAGCGGGGGGACCAGCGAGCAGTTCTTC,CASGGTSEQFF
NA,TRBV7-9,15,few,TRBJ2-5,TGTGCCAGCAGCCAACACGGACTGTTACAAGAGACCCAGTACTTC,CASSQHGLLQETQYF
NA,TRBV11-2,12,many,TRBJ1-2,TGTGCCAGCAGCTTGGGACAAAGTGGCTACACCTTC,CASSLGQSGYTF
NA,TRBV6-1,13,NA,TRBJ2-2,TGTGCCACCCTAGGGCCAAACACCGGGGAGCTGTTTTTT,CATLGPNTGELFF
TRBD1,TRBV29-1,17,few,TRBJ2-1,TGCAGCGTTCGGGGCGGCGGCGGACAGGGGAGAAGCAATGAGCAGTTCTTC,CSVRGGGGQGRSNEQFF
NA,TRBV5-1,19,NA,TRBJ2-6,TGCGCCAGCAGCTCAACCACAGAGGGCCCGCTTCTGGGGGCCAACGTCCTGACTTTC,CASSSTTEGPLLGANVLTF
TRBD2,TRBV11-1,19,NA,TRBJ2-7,TGTGCCAGCAGCTCCAGCGGGGCAGGGCACTGGACTAGCGGAGGCGAGCAGTACTTC,CASSSSGAGHWTSGGEQYF
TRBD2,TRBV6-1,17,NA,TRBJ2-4,TGTGCCAGCAGTCTAGCATCTAGCGGGAGCTCCAAAAACATTCAGTACTTC,CASSLASSGSSKNIQYF
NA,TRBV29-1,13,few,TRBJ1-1,TGCAGCGTCTCGACACCAATGAACACTGAAGCTTTCTTT,CSVSTPMNTEAFF
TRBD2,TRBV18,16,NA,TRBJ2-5,TGTGCCAGCTCCCCCTTCCTGAGGGGAGGGCAAGAGACCCAGTACTTC,CASSPFLRGGQETQYF
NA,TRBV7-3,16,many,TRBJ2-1,TGTGCCAGCAGCTTAACGTATTTTCCCAGGGACAATGAGCAGTTCTTC,CASSLTYFPRDNEQFF
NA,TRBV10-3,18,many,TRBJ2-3,TGTGCCATCAGTGACCGAGGGGCAGGGAGTTCCCTGCCAGGTACGCAGTATTTT,CAISDRGAGSSLPGTQYF
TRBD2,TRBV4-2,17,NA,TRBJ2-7,TGTGCCAGCAGCCAATCTACTAGGACTAGCGGGAGCTACGAGCAGTACTTC,CASSQSTRTSGSYEQYF